These T cell receptor beta chains were read from a single sample in a study of response to subunit inactivated influenza vaccine. TCRdb analysed the RT-PCR reads with MiXCR anew, one entry per CDR3 protein. The sample records hundreds of thousands of distinct CDR3 sequences, 14% being singletons. The source was PBMCs from blood, collected less than 15 days before vaccination. Source of these receptors: a middle-aged man who received an inactivated influenza vaccine. Each CDR3 is given with its conserved first and last residue. A D gene is named only where the DNA matches it firmly.

v_gene,d_gene,j_gene,CDR3aa
TRBV5-1,TRBD1,TRBJ1-2,CASSKGQGAGYTF
TRBV5-1,TRBD2,TRBJ2-7,CASRPTSGRAYEQYF
TRBV5-1,TRBD1,TRBJ2-7,CASSGGQGAVWEQYF
TRBV6-2/TRBV6-3,TRBD2,TRBJ2-1,CASSKITSGGRNEQFF
TRBV5-1,TRBD1,TRBJ1-6,CASSLGDRNSPLHF
TRBV6-5,.,TRBJ2-7,CASSYLQGSPYEQYF
TRBV12-3/TRBV12-4,TRBD2,TRBJ2-1,CASSPRTSSNEQFF
TRBV7-9,TRBD1,TRBJ2-4,CASSMRQGLAKNIQYF
TRBV20-1,.,TRBJ2-5,CSHGQGSRKTQYF
TRBV20-1,.,TRBJ1-1,CSAREDKEAFF
TRBV12-3/TRBV12-4,TRBD2,TRBJ2-2,CASSNPTSRNTGELFF
TRBV9,.,TRBJ2-7,CASSVGVLPVDEQYF
TRBV7-2,.,TRBJ2-6,CASSYSGGANVLTF
TRBV12-3/TRBV12-4,.,TRBJ1-2,CASSLGQARTNYGYTF
TRBV30,.,TRBJ2-7,CAWSRGVKSYEQYF
TRBV5-1,TRBD1,TRBJ2-2,CASSLDRTGITGELFF
TRBV5-4,.,TRBJ1-1,CASGSQPGGTEAFF
TRBV18,.,TRBJ1-6,CASSRNFEDSPLHF
TRBV20-1,TRBD2,TRBJ2-3,CSARVSGRTDTQYF
TRBV20-1,.,TRBJ2-2,CSATDRSLHTGELFF
TRBV7-9,.,TRBJ2-7,CASTPGAYEQYF
TRBV7-9,.,TRBJ1-2,CASSFYRGTDYGYTF
TRBV11-1,.,TRBJ2-1,CASSLVSGLAVSYNEQFF
TRBV6-5,TRBD1,TRBJ2-7,CASSYSGTGDEQYF
TRBV5-1,TRBD2,TRBJ2-1,CASSLSPSGGPSSYNEQFF
TRBV4-3,.,TRBJ2-7,CASSLGPLDGQYF
TRBV29-1,TRBD1,TRBJ2-1,CSVSGTPGQGFNEQFF
TRBV7-2,.,TRBJ2-3,CASSQDRTSTDTQYF
TRBV12-3/TRBV12-4,.,TRBJ1-1,CASSLSAAGTEAFF
TRBV29-1,TRBD1,TRBJ2-3,CSVEDLWTGGATDTQYF
TRBV12-3/TRBV12-4,.,TRBJ2-6,CASSLRGVSGANVLTF
TRBV9,.,TRBJ1-1,CASSAHPSGNTEAFF
TRBV5-1,.,TRBJ1-1,CASSLGVGGYTEAFF
TRBV15,.,TRBJ2-1,CATSRVGGIYNEQFF
TRBV20-1,.,TRBJ1-6,CSARMGPNNSPLHF
TRBV5-1,TRBD1,TRBJ2-7,CASSSTGGYEQYF
TRBV14,.,TRBJ2-3,CASSQDSRDTQYF
TRBV11-1,.,TRBJ1-1,CASSLNGGAKTEAFF
TRBV5-1,TRBD2,TRBJ2-1,CASSLRLAGEGEQFF
TRBV29-1,TRBD1,TRBJ2-3,CSVEDRGRPDTQYF
TRBV5-1,.,TRBJ2-2,CASSFPGSGNTGELFF